This T cell receptor (beta chain) comes out of a study of blood T cells in healthy people across ages. Germline V gives CDR1 MGHRA, CDR2 YSYEKL. The CDR3 is 15 residues long. Deletions cut 1 base from V and 3 bases from J, with 12 bases between. This clonotype has more than one count but fewer than ten. The use of a sample-barcoded 5' primer and a J-beta primer mix characterized a second PCR of roughly 6 to 11 cycles. MiXCR, run by TCRdb on the 5' RACE reads, gives a single entry per CDR3 protein. This sample has hundreds of thousands of distinct CDR3 sequences, with roughly 35% found just once. This chain links TRBV4-1 with TRBJ1-2; D gene unclear. This receptor was obtained from a man younger than 35 in good health. Sequenced: blood. Here the CDR3 DNA reads TGCGCCAGCAGCCAAGTTGCGCTAGCCTACTATGGCTACACCTTC. Protein: CASSQVALAYYGYTF.